A selection of T cell receptor beta chains follows, all from one sample in a study of siplizumab effects on memory and regulatory T cells. Produced via immunoSEQ multiplex PCR; TCRdb's table is partial and in-frame only. The table has more than 95,000 clones, 85% to 95% seen once. Source material: Tregs sorted from blood. The receptors stem from a human donor in good health. The CDR3 runs from the conserved cysteine through the conserved F or W. Fields, in order: clone size, V gene, J gene, D gene, CDR3 protein, CDR3 DNA. D genes are given only for firm matches. Only some rows state a clone size, as once, few, many or a class for expanded clones.

abundance: once
v_gene: TRBV6-6
j_gene: TRBJ1-2
d_gene: NA
CDR3aa: CASSYLTEKLYGYTF
CDR3nt: TGTGCCAGCAGTTACCTGACAGAAAAACTTTATGGCTACACCTTC

abundance: NA
v_gene: TRBV10-3
j_gene: TRBJ2-7
d_gene: TRBD1
CDR3aa: CAISDDRAGYF
CDR3nt: TGTGCCATCAGTGACGACAGGGCAGGGTACTTC

abundance: NA
v_gene: TRBV5-6
j_gene: TRBJ1-2
d_gene: NA
CDR3aa: CASSWGTRGYGYGYTF
CDR3nt: TGTGCCAGCAGCTGGGGAACTCGTGGGTATGGCTATGGCTACACCTTC

abundance: NA
v_gene: TRBV30
j_gene: TRBJ1-6
d_gene: NA
CDR3aa: CAWRGQANNSPLHF
CDR3nt: TGTGCCTGGAGGGGGCAGGCTAATAATTCACCCCTCCACTTT

abundance: once
v_gene: TRBV5-1
j_gene: TRBJ1-2
d_gene: TRBD1
CDR3aa: CASSLVGGADGYTF
CDR3nt: TGCGCCAGCAGCTTGGTAGGGGGCGCCGATGGCTACACCTTC

abundance: NA
v_gene: TRBV7-8
j_gene: TRBJ2-3
d_gene: TRBD2
CDR3aa: CASSLMSREKTDTQYF
CDR3nt: TGTGCCAGCAGCTTAATGTCGCGGGAGAAGACAGATACGCAGTATTTT

abundance: NA
v_gene: TRBV5-1
j_gene: TRBJ1-3
d_gene: TRBD1
CDR3aa: CASSGTGDSGNTIYF
CDR3nt: TGCGCCAGCAGCGGAACAGGGGACTCTGGAAACACCATATATTTT

abundance: NA
v_gene: TRBV23-1
j_gene: TRBJ2-7
d_gene: NA
CDR3aa: CASSHVLFGYEQYF
CDR3nt: TGCGCCAGCAGTCATGTTTTGTTCGGCTACGAGCAGTACTTC

abundance: NA
v_gene: TRBV5-1
j_gene: TRBJ1-3
d_gene: NA
CDR3aa: CASSLGQVVGNTIYF
CDR3nt: TGCGCCAGCAGCTTGGGACAGGTAGTTGGAAACACCATATATTTT

abundance: NA
v_gene: TRBV20-1
j_gene: TRBJ1-4
d_gene: NA
CDR3aa: CSADPDGKLFF
CDR3nt: TGCAGTGCTGACCCGGATGGAAAACTGTTTTTT

abundance: NA
v_gene: TRBV6-5
j_gene: TRBJ1-1
d_gene: NA
CDR3aa: CASRRSGGLNTEAFF
CDR3nt: TGTGCCAGCAGACGCTCGGGGGGGCTCAACACTGAAGCTTTCTTT

abundance: NA
v_gene: TRBV7-9
j_gene: TRBJ2-1
d_gene: TRBD2
CDR3aa: CASSPGGGSSYNEQFF
CDR3nt: TGTGCCAGCAGCCCAGGCGGGGGGAGCTCCTACAATGAGCAGTTCTTC

abundance: NA
v_gene: TRBV4-1
j_gene: TRBJ2-1
d_gene: NA
CDR3aa: CASSQGWTPGNEQFF
CDR3nt: TGCGCCAGCAGCCAAGGATGGACGCCTGGCAATGAGCAGTTCTTC

abundance: NA
v_gene: TRBV5-1
j_gene: TRBJ1-2
d_gene: TRBD1
CDR3aa: CASSLQQGLDGYTF
CDR3nt: TGCGCCAGCAGCTTACAACAGGGGCTGGATGGCTACACCTTC

abundance: NA
v_gene: TRBV11-2
j_gene: TRBJ2-7
d_gene: NA
CDR3aa: CASSLRAYEQYF
CDR3nt: TGTGCCAGCAGCTTAAGGGCCTACGAGCAGTACTTC

abundance: NA
v_gene: TRBV9
j_gene: TRBJ1-2
d_gene: NA
CDR3aa: CASSRTANYGYTF
CDR3nt: TGTGCCAGCAGCCGAACTGCTAACTATGGCTACACCTTC

abundance: NA
v_gene: TRBV6-1
j_gene: TRBJ2-7
d_gene: TRBD1
CDR3aa: CASSEDRGPYEQYF
CDR3nt: TGTGCCAGCAGCGAGGACAGGGGCCCCTACGAGCAGTACTTC

abundance: once
v_gene: TRBV6-1
j_gene: TRBJ1-5
d_gene: NA
CDR3aa: CASSGEWDGQPQHF
CDR3nt: TGTGCCAGCTCAGGGGAGTGGGACGGTCAGCCCCAGCATTTT

abundance: many
v_gene: TRBV5-4
j_gene: TRBJ1-2
d_gene: NA
CDR3aa: CASSAGLEYGYTF
CDR3nt: TGTGCCAGCAGCGCGGGACTGGAGTATGGCTACACCTTC

abundance: NA
v_gene: TRBV11-3
j_gene: TRBJ2-7
d_gene: NA
CDR3aa: CASSAGVGEQYF
CDR3nt: TGTGCCAGCAGCGCAGGGGTCGGCGAGCAGTACTTC

abundance: NA
v_gene: TRBV19
j_gene: TRBJ1-2
d_gene: TRBD1
CDR3aa: CASSMTGGAGGYTF
CDR3nt: TGTGCCAGTAGTATGACAGGGGGCGCCGGTGGCTACACCTTC

abundance: NA
v_gene: TRBV5-4
j_gene: TRBJ1-1
d_gene: NA
CDR3aa: CATSPGVGTEAFF
CDR3nt: TGTGCCACCTCCCCGGGGGTGGGCACTGAAGCTTTCTTT

abundance: NA
v_gene: TRBV18
j_gene: TRBJ2-2
d_gene: TRBD1
CDR3aa: CASSKGTAGAGELFF
CDR3nt: TGTGCCAGCTCGAAGGGGACAGCTGGCGCCGGGGAGCTGTTTTTT

abundance: NA
v_gene: TRBV10-2
j_gene: TRBJ2-7
d_gene: NA
CDR3aa: CASSAKGEQYF
CDR3nt: TGCGCCAGCAGTGCGAAAGGAGAGCAGTACTTC

abundance: NA
v_gene: TRBV7-2
j_gene: TRBJ2-5
d_gene: NA
CDR3aa: CASSLVIRRGFWETQYF
CDR3nt: TGTGCCAGCAGCTTAGTAATACGGCGGGGATTCTGGGAGACCCAGTACTTC

abundance: NA
v_gene: TRBV7-2
j_gene: TRBJ1-1
d_gene: TRBD1
CDR3aa: CASRDRLNTEAFF
CDR3nt: TGTGCCAGCAGGGACAGGCTGAACACTGAAGCTTTCTTT

abundance: NA
v_gene: TRBV5-5
j_gene: TRBJ2-7
d_gene: NA
CDR3aa: CASSLEQRQYF
CDR3nt: TGTGCCAGCAGCTTGGAACAACGACAGTACTTC

abundance: NA
v_gene: TRBV7-9
j_gene: TRBJ1-2
d_gene: NA
CDR3aa: CASSPSRDGGYTF
CDR3nt: TGTGCCAGCAGCCCCAGCAGGGATGGTGGCTACACCTTC

abundance: once
v_gene: TRBV30
j_gene: TRBJ1-6
d_gene: NA
CDR3aa: CAWRITGTGLAIRSPLHF
CDR3nt: TGTGCCTGGAGAATTACCGGGACGGGGCTCGCAATTCGTTCACCCCTCCACTTT